The next 16 T cell receptor beta chains were all read from a single sample in a study of blood T cell repertoires in COVID-19. The assay was immunoSEQ multiplex PCR, and TCRdb's table has in-frame clones only and misses some. This table holds about 170,000 clones, approximately 83% found once. The sequencing sample was made of peripheral blood. The origin of the receptors is a woman older than 75 with active or convalescent COVID-19.

The chain couples TRBV6-5 to TRBJ1-1, with 10 nucleotides matching TRBD1. Trimming removed 0 bases from V and 7 bases from J; junction bases left unmatched: 8. Germline V lookup: CDR1 MNHEY, CDR2 SVGAGI. This CDR3 has 16 amino acids. DNA for the CDR3: TGTGCCAGCAGTTACTCGGGACAGGGGTTTGCAGGTGAAGCTTTCTTT. It specifies CASSYSGQGFAGEAFF.

The chain is built from TRBV30 and TRBJ1-2; maybe TRBD1 (5 bases). V lost 2 bases and J 4 bases, leaving 8 bases between the germline ends. Germline V CDR1 and CDR2: GTSNPN, SVGIG (reference sequence). The length of the CDR3 is 12 residues. The CDR3 reads CAWSPGGYGYTF. The CDR3 DNA sequence: TGTGCCTGGAGTCCGGGGGGCTATGGCTACACCTTC.

This chain connects TRBV7-2 to TRBJ2-5, with TRBD2 matching 8 bases. The V segment lost 4 bases and the J segment 0 bases; nucleotides outside the gene matches: 4. The CDR3 runs 15 residues. The germline gives CDR1 SGHTA, CDR2 FQGNSA. The chain's CDR3 is CASSYSGVYQETQYF. CDR3 bases: TGTGCCAGCAGCTATAGCGGGGTGTACCAAGAGACCCAGTACTTC.

The chain has TRBV6-6 and TRBJ1-5, with D tentatively TRBD1 (5 bases). Germline-derived CDR1 and CDR2 are MNHNY and SVGAGI (reference sequence). The CDR3 contains 15 residues. V lost 4 bases, J lost 4 bases, and 14 bases lay in between. The CDR3 DNA follows: TGTGCCAGCAGTTTGAACGGGGAGGGGAATCAGCCCCAGCATTTT. The encoded protein is CASSLNGEGNQPQHF.

Worth noting for this clone: Other nucleotide sequences from this sample produce the same CDR3. The V call is TRBV4-1, the J call TRBJ1-4; D might be TRBD1 (5 bases). The CDR3 contains 15 residues. V lost 4 bases, J lost 5 bases, and 14 bases lay in between. CDR1 is MGHRA and CDR2 is YSYEKL in the germline V gene. The CDR3: CASSPGQGKNEKLFF. Written as DNA, the CDR3 is TGCGCCAGCAGCCCAGGTCAGGGAAAAAATGAAAAACTGTTTTTT.

V gene TRBV7-2 combines with J gene TRBJ1-2; D is unclear. Germline CDR1 is SGHTA and CDR2 is FQGNSA. This CDR3 has 15 residues. Trimming took off 4 bases at V and 5 bases at J, with 17 bases between the two ends. The CDR3 coding sequence is TGTGCCAGCAGCTCATCCCGGGAGGTTGGATATGGCTACACCTTC. It specifies CASSSSREVGYGYTF. The whole variable domain, remainder taken from reference TRBV7-2 and TRBJ1-2, is GAGVSQSPSNKVTEKGKDVELRCDPISGHTALYWYRQSLGQGLEFLIYFQGNSAPDKSGLPSDRFSAERTGGSVSTLTIQRTQQEDSAVYLCASSSSREVGYGYTFGSGTRLTVV.

This rearrangement joins TRBV7-2 to TRBJ2-1, with D possibly being TRBD2 (5 bases). Per the germline V gene, CDR1 is SGHTA and CDR2 is FQGNSA. CDR3 length: 15 amino acids. Trimming stripped 0 bases from V and 10 bases from J, with 16 bases between. CDR3 residues: CASSLAVSQRGEQFF. CDR3 DNA sequence: TGTGCCAGCAGCTTAGCAGTAAGTCAGAGAGGGGAGCAGTTCTTC.

This chain connects TRBV9 to TRBJ1-5; a possible D gene is TRBD1 (6 bases). CDR1 is SGDLS and CDR2 is YYNGEE in the germline V gene. This CDR3 has 14 amino acids. The V and J ends lost 0 bases and 6 bases respectively, with 10 bases between them. The CDR3 loop is CASSVGTQGQPQHF. The CDR3 DNA reads TGTGCCAGCAGCGTAGGGACACAGGGTCAGCCCCAGCATTTT.

This clone was detected a few times. The chain couples TRBV6-5 to TRBJ2-2; TRBD2 might be the D (5 bases). The CDR3 covers 16 residues. In germline, CDR1 is MNHEY, CDR2 SVGAGI. V lost 0 bases and J lost 1, with 9 bases in between. In DNA, the CDR3 is TGTGCCAGCAGTTACTCAGGCGGGTGGAACACCGGGGAGCTGTTTTTT. Translated: CASSYSGGWNTGELFF.

The V call is TRBV6-6, the J call TRBJ1-2; D is unresolved. Trimming removed 4 bases at V and 6 bases at J, with 3 bases between. The CDR3 extends over 10 amino acids. Germline V gene data show CDR1 as MNHNY and CDR2 as SVGAGI (reference sequence). The CDR3 coding sequence is TGTGCCAGCAGTTTAAATGGCTACACCTTC. Its translation: CASSLNGYTF.

V gene TRBV7-2 combines with J gene TRBJ1-5; possibly TRBD1 for D (5 bases). V lost 7 bases and J lost 4, with 17 bases in between. Germline V gives CDR1 SGHTA, CDR2 FQGNSA. This CDR3 contains 15 residues. The CDR3, as DNA: TGTGCCAGCACCTTGGGGGGTACAGGAAATCAGCCCCAGCATTTT. This codes for CASTLGGTGNQPQHF.

This clone is a singleton in its sample. The chain uses TRBV5-4 and TRBJ2-7, with D possibly TRBD1 on 6 matching bases. Germline V lookup: CDR1 SGHNT, CDR2 YYREEE (reference sequence). This CDR3 has 13 residues. V was shortened by 1 base and J by 5 bases, with 10 bases between the two germline ends. The CDR3 reads CASSLSQGNEQYF. For the CDR3, the DNA is TGTGCCAGCAGCTTGAGCCAGGGGAACGAGCAGTACTTC.

The gene calls are TRBV5-1 and TRBJ1-2; D might be TRBD1 (5 bases). The CDR3 length is 15 residues. Germline V gives CDR1 SGHRS, CDR2 YFSETQ. Deletions cut 0 bases from V and 1 base from J, with 10 bases between. In nucleotides, the CDR3 is TGCGCCAGCAGCTTGGCCCCCGGGGGTAACTATGGCTACACCTTC. Its translation: CASSLAPGGNYGYTF.

This rearrangement joins TRBV11-2 to TRBJ2-1, with 8 bases that match TRBD1. CDR1 is SGHAT and CDR2 is FQNNGV in the germline V gene. The CDR3 is 13 amino acids. The junction had 1 base not matched to a gene; V was cut back by 3 bases and J by 6 bases. CDR3 coding DNA: TGTGCCAGCAGCTTCCAGGGGGCCAATGAGCAGTTCTTC. Amino acid sequence: CASSFQGANEQFF.

This rearrangement joins TRBV10-3 to TRBJ1-1; TRBD1 is a possible D gene (6 bases). V lost 4 bases and J 5 bases, leaving 14 bases between the germline ends. Germline values: CDR1 ENHRY, CDR2 SYGVKD. The CDR3 has 14 amino acids. CDR3 sequence (DNA): TGTGCCATCAGTGCGAGCGACAGGCGGACTGAAGCTTTCTTT. Translation gives CAISASDRRTEAFF.

This clone was recorded only once. This sequence joins TRBV27 and TRBJ2-7; the D gene is possibly TRBD1 (6 bases). Trimming took off 3 bases at V and 0 bases at J, with 18 bases between the two ends. The CDR3 is 17 amino acids. Germline V gene sequence: CDR1 MNHEY, CDR2 SMNVEV (reference sequence). CDR3 in amino acids: CASSFGGRGTSSYEQYF. In DNA, the CDR3 is TGTGCCAGCAGTTTTGGGGGAAGGGGGACGAGCTCCTACGAGCAGTACTTC.